This T cell receptor (beta chain) was sequenced during a study of blood T cell repertoires in COVID-19. Repertoires were generated with immunoSEQ multiplex PCR, while TCRdb's copy carries only in-frame clones and drops some. This table has 70,000 or so clones, just over 85% appearing once. Looked up from germline, CDR1 is SNHLY and CDR2 is FYNNEI. Unmatched junction bases numbered 7, after V lost 4 bases and J lost 5 bases. CDR3 length: 14 amino acids. The specimen was peripheral blood. This sequence originates from a man aged 50-60 years with acute or convalescent COVID-19. The chain uses TRBV2 and TRBJ2-5; 7 nucleotides line up with TRBD2. The CDR3 nucleotides are TGTGCCAGCAGTGTCGGGGGGATGGGGGAGACCCAGTACTTC. It is translated as CASSVGGMGETQYF.